The entry below gives a single T cell receptor beta chain sequence along with its context. Its antigen is not known. This sample stems from a study of T cell responses to AZD1222 COVID-19 vaccine. Whole-study findings and limits: Just a handful of people given AZD1222 tested seropositive at baseline. There were mostly white British donors and more females than males, and clonal diversity was possibly underestimated.

Data came from immunoSEQ multiplex PCR; TCRdb stores just in-frame clones and leaves some out. The sample lists 100,000 to 150,000 clones, around 92% occurring once. V was pared by 4 bases and J by 0 bases, with 7 bases of the junction left unmatched. This CDR3 has 16 amino acids. Germline V gene lookup returns CDR1 MDHEN and CDR2 SYDVKM. The chain employs TRBV28 and TRBJ1-2, with 8 bases matching TRBD1. This clonotype was obtained from an adult in good health. The starting material was peripheral blood, obtained on day 0 of AZD1222 vaccination. The CDR3 DNA sequence: TGTGCCAGCAGTTCGACAGGGGTTTCAACTAACTATGGCTACACCTTC. It encodes CASSSTGVSTNYGYTF.